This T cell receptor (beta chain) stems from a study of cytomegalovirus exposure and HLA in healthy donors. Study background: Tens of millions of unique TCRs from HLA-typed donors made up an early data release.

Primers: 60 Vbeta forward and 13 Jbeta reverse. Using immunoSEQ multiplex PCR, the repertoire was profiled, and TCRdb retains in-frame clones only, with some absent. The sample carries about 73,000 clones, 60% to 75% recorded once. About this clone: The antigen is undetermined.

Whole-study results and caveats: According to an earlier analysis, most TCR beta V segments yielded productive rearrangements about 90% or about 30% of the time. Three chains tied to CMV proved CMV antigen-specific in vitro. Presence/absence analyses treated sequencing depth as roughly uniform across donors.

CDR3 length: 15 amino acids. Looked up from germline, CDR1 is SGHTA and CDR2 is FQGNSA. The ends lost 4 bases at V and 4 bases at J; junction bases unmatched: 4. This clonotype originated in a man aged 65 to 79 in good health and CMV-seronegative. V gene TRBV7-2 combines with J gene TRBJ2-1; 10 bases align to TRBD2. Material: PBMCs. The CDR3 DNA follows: TGTGCCAGCAGCTCTAGCGGGAGTATTTACAATGAGCAGTTCTTC. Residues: CASSSSGSIYNEQFF.